Listed below are T cell receptor beta chains from one sample, sequenced in a study of OX40 agonist ivuxolimab in advanced cancers. The method was immunoSEQ multiplex PCR; TCRdb's version includes in-frame clones alone and lacks a portion of them. The sample contains some 50,000 clones, approximately 83% of which appear only once. The specimen was CD4+ or CD8+ T cells sorted from blood, collected in a trial of the OX40 agonist ivuxolimab. These receptors were collected from an adult with an advanced solid tumor such as melanoma, head and neck, liver or kidney cancer. CDR3s include the opening cysteine and the closing phenylalanine or tryptophan. Each record gives: CDR3 length, V gene, J gene, CDR3 protein.

>15|TRBV2|TRBJ2-6
CASRTGVSGANVLTF
>12|TRBV6-4|TRBJ1-1
CASRGTLTEAFF
>11|TRBV9|TRBJ1-1
CASSQGTEAFF
>13|TRBV28|TRBJ1-2
CASSLGRGYGYTF
>16|TRBV5-1|TRBJ1-5
CASSPGTGYSNQPQHF
>13|TRBV6-4|TRBJ2-5
CASSETSRETQYF
>14|TRBV29-1|TRBJ2-2
CSVASGANTGELFF
>15|TRBV5-1|TRBJ2-1
CASSPLAALPGEQFF
>14|TRBV7-8|TRBJ1-3
CASSFRGAGNTIYF
>13|TRBV7-2|TRBJ2-3
CASSRAGADTQYF
>19|TRBV4-2|TRBJ2-2
CASSQDKGLAGEWTGELFF
>14|TRBV28|TRBJ1-3
CASSSRDRGNTIYF
>16|TRBV28|TRBJ2-4
CASSSQPWLAKNIQYF
>16|TRBV7-9|TRBJ2-3
CASSSSNREGTDTQYF
>15|TRBV7-9|TRBJ2-6
CASSSSSLGANVLTF
>13|TRBV19|TRBJ2-5
CASSIAGGETQYF
>15|TRBV25-1|TRBJ2-1
CASSEQGTTHNEQFF
>15|TRBV9|TRBJ2-7
CASSTTELGYGEQYF
>14|TRBV30|TRBJ2-1
CAKLLAGGRDEQFF
>14|TRBV2|TRBJ2-7
CASSLRTTEYEQYF
>15|TRBV7-9|TRBJ1-6
CASSSQDRNNSPLHF
>15|TRBV27|TRBJ1-5
CASRPQGYPNQPQHF
>14|TRBV18|TRBJ1-2
CASSPPRGIPGYTF
>14|TRBV29-1|TRBJ1-2
CSVERGLTNYGYTF
>12|TRBV5-5|TRBJ2-5
CASSVDRFAQYF
>11|TRBV20-1|TRBJ2-7
CSARSRSAPYF
>16|TRBV28|TRBJ2-3
CASSLGQNPNTDTQYF
>15|TRBV4-1|TRBJ1-2
CASSQGDRDHYGYTF
>16|TRBV21-1|TRBJ2-1
CASSKVPLAGHYEQFF
>11|TRBV2|TRBJ2-7
CASSEVYEQYF
>15|TRBV6-1|TRBJ2-5
CASSPGRQLQETQYF
>15|TRBV6-6|TRBJ2-1
CASSYSDISYNEQFF
>12|TRBV28|TRBJ1-5
CASSFSPGPQHF
>14|TRBV5-1|TRBJ1-2
CASSPEGLWDGYTF
>11|TRBV19|TRBJ1-2
CASAEYYGYTF
>14|TRBV30|TRBJ1-1
CAWREYRNIPEAFF
>16|TRBV19|TRBJ2-3
CASSIGAGRGADTQYF
>17|TRBV10-1|TRBJ2-3
CASSEDGLAGGTDTQYF
>14|TRBV2|TRBJ2-4
CASSEDRAKNIQYF
>13|TRBV6-5|TRBJ2-7
CASSYRGLGEQYF
>14|TRBV5-1|TRBJ2-7
CASSWRGPSYEQYF